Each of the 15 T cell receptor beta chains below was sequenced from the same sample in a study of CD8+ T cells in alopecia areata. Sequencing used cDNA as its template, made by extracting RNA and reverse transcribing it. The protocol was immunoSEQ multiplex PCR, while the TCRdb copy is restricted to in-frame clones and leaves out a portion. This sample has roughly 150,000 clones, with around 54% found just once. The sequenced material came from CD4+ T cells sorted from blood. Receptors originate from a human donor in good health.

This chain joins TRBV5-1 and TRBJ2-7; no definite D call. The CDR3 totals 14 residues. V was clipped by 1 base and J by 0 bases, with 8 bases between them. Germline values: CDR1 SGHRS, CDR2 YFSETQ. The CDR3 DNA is TGCGCCAGCAGCTTGACTACCAACTCCTACGAGCAGTACTTC. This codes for CASSLTTNSYEQYF. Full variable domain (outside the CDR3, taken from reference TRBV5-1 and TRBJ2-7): KAGVTQTPRYLIKTRGQQVTLSCSPISGHRSVSWYQQTPGQGLQFLFEYFSETQRNKGNFPGRFSGRQFSNSRSEMNVSTLELGDSALYLCASSLTTNSYEQYFGPGTRLTVT.

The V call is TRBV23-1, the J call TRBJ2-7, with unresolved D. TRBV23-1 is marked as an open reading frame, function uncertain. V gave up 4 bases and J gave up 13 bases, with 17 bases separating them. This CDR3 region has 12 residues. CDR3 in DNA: TGCGCCAGCAGTCTTCTCTCCGGGTTCATTTACTTC. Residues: CASSLLSGFIYF.

The CDR3 DNA reads TGTGCCAGCAGCTTAGCGGTCGGCCCTCCCTACTTC. It codes for CASSLAVGPPYF. The chain is built from TRBV5-6 and TRBJ2-5, with D possibly being TRBD2 (5 bases). Germline-derived CDR1 and CDR2 are SGHDT and YYEEEE. Trimming cost V 2 bases and J 14 bases, with 16 bases left between them. This CDR3 has 12 amino acids.

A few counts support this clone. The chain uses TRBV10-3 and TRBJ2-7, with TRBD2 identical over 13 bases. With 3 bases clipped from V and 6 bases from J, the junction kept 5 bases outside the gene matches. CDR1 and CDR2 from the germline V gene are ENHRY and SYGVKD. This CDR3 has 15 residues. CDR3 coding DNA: TGTGCCATCAGTGATCCAGGACTAGCGGGAGTCGAGCAGTACTTC. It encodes CAISDPGLAGVEQYF.

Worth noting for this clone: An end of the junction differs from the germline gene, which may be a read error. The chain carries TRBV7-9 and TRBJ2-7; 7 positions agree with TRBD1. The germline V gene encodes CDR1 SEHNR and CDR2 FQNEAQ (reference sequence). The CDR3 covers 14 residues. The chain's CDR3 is CASSPRGTDYEQYF. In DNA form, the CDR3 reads TGCGCCAGCAGCCCTAGGGGGACAGACTACGAGCAGTACTTC.

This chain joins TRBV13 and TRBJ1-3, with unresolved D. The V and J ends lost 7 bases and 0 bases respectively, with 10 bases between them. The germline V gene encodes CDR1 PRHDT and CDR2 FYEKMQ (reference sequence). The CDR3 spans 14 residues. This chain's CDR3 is CASKAATSGNTIYF. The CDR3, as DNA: TGTGCCAGCAAGGCCGCCACCTCTGGAAACACCATATATTTT. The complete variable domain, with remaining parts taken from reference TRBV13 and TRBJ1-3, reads AAGVIQSPRHLIKEKRETATLKCYPIPRHDTVYWYQQGPGQDPQFLISFYEKMQSDKGSIPDRFSAQQFSDYHSELNMSSLELGDSALYFCASKAATSGNTIYFGEGSWLTVV.

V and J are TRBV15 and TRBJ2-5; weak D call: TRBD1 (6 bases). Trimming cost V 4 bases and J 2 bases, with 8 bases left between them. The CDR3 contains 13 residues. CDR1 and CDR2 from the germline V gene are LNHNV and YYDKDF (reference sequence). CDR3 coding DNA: TGTGCCACCAGCATTGGACAGCAAGAGACCCAGTACTTC. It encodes CATSIGQQETQYF.

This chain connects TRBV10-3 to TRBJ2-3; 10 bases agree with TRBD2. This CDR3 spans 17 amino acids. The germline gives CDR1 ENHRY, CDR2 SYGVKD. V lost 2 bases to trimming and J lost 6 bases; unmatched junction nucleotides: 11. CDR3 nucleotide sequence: TGTGCCATCAGTGAGCCTGGCCGAGCGGGAGGGAGGGATACGCAGTATTTT. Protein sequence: CAISEPGRAGGRDTQYF.

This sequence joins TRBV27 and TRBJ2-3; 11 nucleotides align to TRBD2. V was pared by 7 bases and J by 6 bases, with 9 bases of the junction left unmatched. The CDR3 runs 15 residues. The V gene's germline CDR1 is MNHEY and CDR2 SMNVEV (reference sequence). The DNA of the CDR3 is TGTGCCAGCACCCTTACTAGCGGGAGTTCCGATACGCAGTATTTT. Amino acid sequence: CASTLTSGSSDTQYF.

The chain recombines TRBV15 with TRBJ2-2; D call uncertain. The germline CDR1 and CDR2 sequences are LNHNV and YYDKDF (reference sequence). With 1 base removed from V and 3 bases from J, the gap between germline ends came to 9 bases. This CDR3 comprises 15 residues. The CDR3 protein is CATSRATLYTGELFF. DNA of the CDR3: TGTGCCACCAGCAGAGCTACTCTCTACACCGGGGAGCTGTTTTTT.

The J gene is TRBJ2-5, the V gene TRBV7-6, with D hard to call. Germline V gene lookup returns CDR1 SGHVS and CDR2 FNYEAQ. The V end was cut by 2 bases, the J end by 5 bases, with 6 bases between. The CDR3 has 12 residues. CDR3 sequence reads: CASSLYQETQYF. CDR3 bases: TGTGCCAGCAGCTTATATCAGGAGACCCAGTACTTC. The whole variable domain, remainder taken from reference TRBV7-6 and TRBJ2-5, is GAGVSQSPRYKVTKRGQDVALRCDPISGHVSLYWYRQALGQGPEFLTYFNYEAQQDKSGLPNDRFSAERPEGSISTLTIQRTEQRDSAMYRCASSLYQETQYFGPGTRLLVL.

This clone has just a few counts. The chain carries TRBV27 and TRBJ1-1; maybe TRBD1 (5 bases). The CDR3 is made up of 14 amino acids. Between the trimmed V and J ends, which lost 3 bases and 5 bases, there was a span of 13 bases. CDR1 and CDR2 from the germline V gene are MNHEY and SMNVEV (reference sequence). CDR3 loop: CASSFPLGGTEAFF. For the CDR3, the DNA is TGTGCCAGCAGTTTTCCGCTGGGGGGGACTGAAGCTTTCTTT.

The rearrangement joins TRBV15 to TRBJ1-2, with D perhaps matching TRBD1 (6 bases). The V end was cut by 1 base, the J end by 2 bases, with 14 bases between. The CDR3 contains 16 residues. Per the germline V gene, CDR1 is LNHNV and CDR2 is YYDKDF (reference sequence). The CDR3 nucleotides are TGTGCCACCAGCAGAGGAGGACAGCGCGCAAACTATGGCTACACCTTC. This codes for CATSRGGQRANYGYTF.

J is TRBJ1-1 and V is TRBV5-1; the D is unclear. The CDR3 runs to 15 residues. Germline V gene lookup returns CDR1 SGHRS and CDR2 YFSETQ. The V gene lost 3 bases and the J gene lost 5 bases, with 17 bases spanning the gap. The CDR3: CASSSKAHGVTEAFF. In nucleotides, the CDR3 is TGCGCCAGCAGCTCGAAGGCCCATGGGGTAACTGAAGCTTTCTTT.

The CDR3 nucleotides read TGCAGCGCCCTACAGGGGAGAAACACCGGGGAGCTGTTTTTT. Translation: CSALQGRNTGELFF. The rearrangement uses TRBV29-1 and TRBJ2-2, with TRBD1 identical over 7 bases. Germline CDR1 reads SQVTM; CDR2 reads ANQGSEA. This CDR3 is 14 amino acids long. J was trimmed by 2 bases and V by 7 bases; bases with no gene match: 7.